This TCR beta chain was found in a study of beta chain features in type 1 diabetes. This CDR3 spans 14 amino acids. Germline values: CDR1 KGHSH, CDR2 LQKENI. J was trimmed by 5 bases and V by 3 bases; bases with no gene match: 6. Isolated RNA was reverse transcribed in full, so expressed TCRB transcripts were sequenced. The table came from immunoSEQ multiplex PCR; TCRdb's copy has only in-frame clones and leaves some out. The sample shows some 200,000 clones, approximately 10% of them seen only once. The source of this sequence is a young man in good health. The rearrangement links TRBV18 to TRBJ2-5; TRBD2 matches 7 bases. The sequenced sample was central memory CD4+ T cells from blood. The CDR3 sequence is CASSPASGTETQYF. The CDR3 DNA reads as TGTGCCAGCTCACCGGCGAGCGGGACGGAGACCCAGTACTTC. Complete variable domain (other parts from reference TRBV18 and TRBJ2-5): NAGVMQNPRHLVRRRGQEARLRCSPMKGHSHVYWYRQLPEEGLKFMVYLQKENIIDESGMPKERFSAEFPKEGPSILRIQQVVRGDSAAYFCASSPASGTETQYFGPGTRLLVL.